This T cell receptor beta chain was retrieved from a study of blood T cell repertoires in COVID-19. For the study at large: Both acute and convalescent COVID-19 samples were obtained from the United States, Italy and Spain. PBMCs, B-cell-depleted T cells, or T cells were the source of the cDNA or gDNA that made up the material.

The authors' processing: Estimates of nucleated cell counts were drawn from the amplification of reference gene primers. Sequencing was performed with immunoSEQ multiplex PCR; in TCRdb, only in-frame clones are kept and a portion is missing. That table gives V, J and clone size, and the DNA gave D and trimming. The profile shows around 43,000 clones, about 80% of them singletons. V lost 4 bases and J lost 7; bases outside the gene matches: 6. From germline, CDR1 is SGHNT and CDR2 YENEEA. This CDR3 has 14 amino acids. The TCR comes from a human donor in a cohort sampled during active COVID-19. The V and J genes are TRBV11-3 and TRBJ1-1, with 10 bases fitting TRBD1. Sequencing input: peripheral blood. In DNA, the CDR3 is TGTGCCAGCAGCTACCGACAGGGGGCGATTGAAGCTTTCTTT. Translated: CASSYRQGAIEAFF.